This TCR beta chain was recovered during a study of T cell clusters in autoimmune cytopenias. Study findings and constraints: TRB repertoire shifts in secondary cytopenia and chronic lymphocytic leukemia mostly reflected lymphoma, not autoimmunity. Clustering suggested that physiological T cell clusters were missing in primary autoimmune cytopenia patients.

Multiplex touch-down PCR amplified TRB using TRB-A and TRB-B pools in one tube. Following a re-call of the multiplex PCR reads, TCRdb has one entry per CDR3 protein and lacks DNA. The specimen's table records about 3,400 distinct CDR3 sequences. The germline V gene encodes CDR1 MDHEN and CDR2 SYDVKM. The CDR3 runs 11 residues. Roughly 38,000 genome equivalents of blood DNA were amplified for TRB. A note on this clonotype: Its specificity is not known.

The source is a human donor with an autoimmune cytopenia, with autoimmune hepatitis or in good health (not recorded which). This sequence joins TRBV28 and TRBJ1-4. Sequencing was carried out using peripheral blood. CDR3 amino acids: CASSSFEKLFF.